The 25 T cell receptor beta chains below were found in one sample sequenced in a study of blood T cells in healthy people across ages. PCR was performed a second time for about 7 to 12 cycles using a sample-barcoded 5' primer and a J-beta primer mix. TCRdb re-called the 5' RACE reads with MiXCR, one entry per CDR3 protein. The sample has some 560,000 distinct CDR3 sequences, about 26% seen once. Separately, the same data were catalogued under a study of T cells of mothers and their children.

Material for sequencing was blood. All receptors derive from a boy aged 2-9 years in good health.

CDR3 in amino acids: CASSQDRGGWGTEAFF. In DNA form, the CDR3 reads TGTGCCAGCAGCCAAGATCGGGGAGGCTGGGGGACTGAAGCTTTCTTT. The J gene is TRBJ1-1, the V gene TRBV3-1; weak D call: TRBD1 (5 bases). V lost 0 bases, J lost 5 bases, and 16 bases lay in between. CDR1 LGHDT and CDR2 YNNKEL come from the germline V gene (reference sequence). The CDR3 extends over 16 amino acids.

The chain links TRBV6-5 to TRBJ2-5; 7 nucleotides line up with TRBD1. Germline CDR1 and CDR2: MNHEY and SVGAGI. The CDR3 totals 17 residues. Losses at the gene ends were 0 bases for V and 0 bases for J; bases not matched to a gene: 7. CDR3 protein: CASSYSARQGNQETQYF. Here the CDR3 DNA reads TGTGCCAGCAGTTACTCGGCGAGACAGGGCAACCAAGAGACCCAGTACTTC.

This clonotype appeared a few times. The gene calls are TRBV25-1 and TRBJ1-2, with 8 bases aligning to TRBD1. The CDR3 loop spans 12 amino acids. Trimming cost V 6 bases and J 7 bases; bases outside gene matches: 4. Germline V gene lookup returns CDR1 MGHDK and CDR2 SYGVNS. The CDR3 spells CASRDRGTGYTF. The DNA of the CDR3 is TGTGCCAGCAGAGACAGGGGTACTGGCTACACCTTC.

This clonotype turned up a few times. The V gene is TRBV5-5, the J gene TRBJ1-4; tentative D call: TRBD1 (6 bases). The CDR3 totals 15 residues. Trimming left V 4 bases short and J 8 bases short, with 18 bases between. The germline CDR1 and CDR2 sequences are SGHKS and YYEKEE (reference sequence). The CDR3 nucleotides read TGTGCCAGCAGCCTCTATGCCGGGACACTCGAAAAACTGTTTTTT. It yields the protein CASSLYAGTLEKLFF.

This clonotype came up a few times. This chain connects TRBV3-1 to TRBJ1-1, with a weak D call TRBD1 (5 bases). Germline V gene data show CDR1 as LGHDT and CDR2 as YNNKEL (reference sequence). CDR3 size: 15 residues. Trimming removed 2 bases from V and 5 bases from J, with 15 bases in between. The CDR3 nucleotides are TGTGCCAGCAGCCAACCTTGGGGGGGGGAGACTGAAGCTTTCTTT. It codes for CASSQPWGGETEAFF.

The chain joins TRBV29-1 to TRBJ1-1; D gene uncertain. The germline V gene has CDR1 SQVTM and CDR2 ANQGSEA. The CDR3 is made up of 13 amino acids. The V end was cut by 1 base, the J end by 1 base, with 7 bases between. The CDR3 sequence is CSVEGQSNTEAFF. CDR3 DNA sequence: TGCAGCGTTGAAGGGCAATCGAACACTGAAGCTTTCTTT.

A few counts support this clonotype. The CDR3 is CASSSDYGTVYEQYF. The CDR3 region has the DNA TGTGCCAGCAGCTCCGACTATGGGACAGTTTACGAGCAGTACTTC. J is TRBJ2-7 and V is TRBV7-2; 7 positions agree with TRBD1. The CDR3 has 15 amino acids. Losses at the gene ends were 4 bases for V and 4 bases for J; bases not matched to a gene: 10. The germline V gene has CDR1 SGHTA and CDR2 FQGNSA.

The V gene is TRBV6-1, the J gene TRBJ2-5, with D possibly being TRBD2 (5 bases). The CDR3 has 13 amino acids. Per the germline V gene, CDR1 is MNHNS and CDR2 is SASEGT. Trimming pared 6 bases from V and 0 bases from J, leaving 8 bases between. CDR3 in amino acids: CASRSTNQETQYF. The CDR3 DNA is TGTGCCAGCAGATCGACTAACCAAGAGACCCAGTACTTC.

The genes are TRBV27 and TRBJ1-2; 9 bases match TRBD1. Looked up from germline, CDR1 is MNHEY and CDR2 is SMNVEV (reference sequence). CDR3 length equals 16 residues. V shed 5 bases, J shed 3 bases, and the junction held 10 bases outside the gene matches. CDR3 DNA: TGTGCCAGCAGTCCCCCCTCGGGACAGGGTGACTATGGCTACACCTTC. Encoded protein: CASSPPSGQGDYGYTF.

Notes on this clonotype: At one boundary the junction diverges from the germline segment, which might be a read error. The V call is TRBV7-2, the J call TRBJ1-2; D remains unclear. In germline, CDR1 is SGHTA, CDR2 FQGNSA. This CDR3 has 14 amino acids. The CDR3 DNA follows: TGTGCCAGCAGCTCCCTGACAATTAACTATGGCTACGCCTTC. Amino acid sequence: CASSSLTINYGYAF.

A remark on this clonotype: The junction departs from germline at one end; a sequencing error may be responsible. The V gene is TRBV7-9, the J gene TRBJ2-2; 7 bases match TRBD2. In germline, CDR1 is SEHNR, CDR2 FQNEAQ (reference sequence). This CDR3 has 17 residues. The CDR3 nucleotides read TGTGCCAGCAGCTTAGGTGGACTAGACGCGAACACCGGGGGGCTGTTTTTT. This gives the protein CASSLGGLDANTGGLFF.

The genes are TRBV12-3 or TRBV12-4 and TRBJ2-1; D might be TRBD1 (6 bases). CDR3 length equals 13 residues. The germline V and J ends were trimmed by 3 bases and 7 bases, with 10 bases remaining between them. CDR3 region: CASSLPQGNEQFF. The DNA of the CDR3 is TGTGCCAGCAGTTTGCCCCAGGGGAATGAGCAGTTCTTC.

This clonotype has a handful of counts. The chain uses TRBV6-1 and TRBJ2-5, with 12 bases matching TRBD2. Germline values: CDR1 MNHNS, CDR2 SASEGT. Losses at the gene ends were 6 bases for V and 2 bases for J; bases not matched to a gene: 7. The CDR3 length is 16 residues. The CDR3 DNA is TGTGCCAGCAGCCGCGGACTAGCGGGACAACAAGAGACCCAGTACTTC. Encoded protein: CASSRGLAGQQETQYF.

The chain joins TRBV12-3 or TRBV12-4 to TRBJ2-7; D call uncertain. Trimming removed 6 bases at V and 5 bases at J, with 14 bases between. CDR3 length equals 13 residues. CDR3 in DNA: TGTGCCAGCAGGGCCTCCGGAGCCCACGAGCAGTACTTC. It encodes CASRASGAHEQYF.

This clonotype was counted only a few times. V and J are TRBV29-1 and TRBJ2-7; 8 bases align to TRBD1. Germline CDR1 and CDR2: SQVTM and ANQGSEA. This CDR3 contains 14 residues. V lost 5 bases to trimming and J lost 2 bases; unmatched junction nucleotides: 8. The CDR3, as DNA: TGCAGCGTTCCATCGGGACAGGCGCCCTACGAGCAGTACTTC. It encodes CSVPSGQAPYEQYF.

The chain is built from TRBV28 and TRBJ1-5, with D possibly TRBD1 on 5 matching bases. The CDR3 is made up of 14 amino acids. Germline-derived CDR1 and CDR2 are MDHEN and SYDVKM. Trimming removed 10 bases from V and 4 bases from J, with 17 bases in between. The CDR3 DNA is TGTGCCACCGAAGGCTCCAAGGGGAATCAGCCCCAGCATTTT. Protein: CATEGSKGNQPQHF.

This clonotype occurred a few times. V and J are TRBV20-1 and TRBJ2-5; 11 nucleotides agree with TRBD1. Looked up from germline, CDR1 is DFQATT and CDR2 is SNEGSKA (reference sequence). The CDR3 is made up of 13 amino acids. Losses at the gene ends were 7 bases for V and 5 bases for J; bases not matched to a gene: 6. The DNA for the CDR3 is TGCAGTGTTTGGACAGGGGGCGAGGAGACCCAGTACTTC. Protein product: CSVWTGGEETQYF.

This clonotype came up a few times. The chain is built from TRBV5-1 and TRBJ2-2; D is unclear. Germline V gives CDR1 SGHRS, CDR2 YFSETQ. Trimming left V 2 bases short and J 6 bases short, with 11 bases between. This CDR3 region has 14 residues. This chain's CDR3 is CASSFRSLAGELFF. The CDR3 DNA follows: TGCGCCAGCAGCTTCCGGAGTTTGGCCGGGGAGCTGTTTTTT. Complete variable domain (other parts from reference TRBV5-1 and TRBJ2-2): KAGVTQTPRYLIKTRGQQVTLSCSPISGHRSVSWYQQTPGQGLQFLFEYFSETQRNKGNFPGRFSGRQFSNSRSEMNVSTLELGDSALYLCASSFRSLAGELFFGEGSRLTVL.

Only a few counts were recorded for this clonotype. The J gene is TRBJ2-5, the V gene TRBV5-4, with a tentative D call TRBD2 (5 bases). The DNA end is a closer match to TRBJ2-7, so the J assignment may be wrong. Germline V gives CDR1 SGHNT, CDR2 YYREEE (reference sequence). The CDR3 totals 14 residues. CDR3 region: CASSFGDLSYEQYF. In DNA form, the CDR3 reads TGTGCCAGCAGCTTCGGGGATTTATCCTACGAGCAGTACTTC.

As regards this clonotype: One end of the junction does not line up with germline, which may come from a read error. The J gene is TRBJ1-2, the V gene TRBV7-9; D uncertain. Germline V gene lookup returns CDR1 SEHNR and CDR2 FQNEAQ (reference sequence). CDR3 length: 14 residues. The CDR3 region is CAGSLDLVPYGYTF. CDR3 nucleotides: TGTGCCGGCAGCTTAGATCTGGTACCCTATGGCTACACCTTC.

The CDR3 is CASSQGTSGGFTDTQYF. The CDR3 DNA reads as TGTGCCAGCAGCCAAGGGACTAGCGGGGGGTTCACAGATACGCAGTATTTT. The J gene is TRBJ2-3, the V gene TRBV7-2; 15 bases line up with TRBD2. The CDR3 is 17 residues long. Looked up from germline, CDR1 is SGHTA and CDR2 is FQGNSA. V shed 5 bases, J shed 2 bases, and the junction held 5 bases outside the gene matches.

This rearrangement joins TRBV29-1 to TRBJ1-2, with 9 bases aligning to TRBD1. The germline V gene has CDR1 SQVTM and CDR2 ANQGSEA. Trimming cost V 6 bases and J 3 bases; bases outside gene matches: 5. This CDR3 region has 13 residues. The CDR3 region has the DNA TGCAGCGTCACAGGGGGCGCTTACTATGGCTACACCTTC. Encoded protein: CSVTGGAYYGYTF.

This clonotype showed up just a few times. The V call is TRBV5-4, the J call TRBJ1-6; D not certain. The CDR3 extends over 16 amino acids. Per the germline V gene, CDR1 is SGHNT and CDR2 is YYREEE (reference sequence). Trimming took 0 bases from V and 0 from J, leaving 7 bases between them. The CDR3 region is CASSLGPSSYNSPLHF. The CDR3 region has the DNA TGTGCCAGCAGCTTGGGACCGAGCTCCTATAATTCACCCCTCCACTTT.

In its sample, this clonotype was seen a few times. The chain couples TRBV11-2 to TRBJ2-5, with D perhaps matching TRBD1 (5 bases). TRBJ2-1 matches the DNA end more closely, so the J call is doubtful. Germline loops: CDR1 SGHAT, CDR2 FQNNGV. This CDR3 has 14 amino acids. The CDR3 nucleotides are TGTGCCAGCAGCTTGGGGCCTTGGGGCTATGAGCAGTTCTTC. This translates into CASSLGPWGYEQFF.

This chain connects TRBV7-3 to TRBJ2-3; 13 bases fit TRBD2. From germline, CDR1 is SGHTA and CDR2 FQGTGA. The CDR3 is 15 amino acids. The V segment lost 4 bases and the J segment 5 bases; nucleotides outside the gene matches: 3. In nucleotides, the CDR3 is TGTGCCAGCAGCTGGACTAGCGGGGGCCTAGATACGCAGTATTTT. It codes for CASSWTSGGLDTQYF. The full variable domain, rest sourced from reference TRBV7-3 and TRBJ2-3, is GAGVSQTPSNKVTEKGKYVELRCDPISGHTALYWYRQSLGQGPEFLIYFQGTGAADDSGLPNDRFFAVRPEGSVSTLKIQRTERGDSAVYLCASSWTSGGLDTQYFGPGTRLTVL.